This T cell receptor (beta chain) came from a study of PD-1 blockade in mismatch repair-deficient tumors. Time point indicated: approximately 10-day in vitro stimulation with candidate neoantigen peptide 5. The TCR-sequenced patients were three responders to pembrolizumab. The CDR3 is 14 amino acids. The V gene lost 0 bases and the J gene lost 7 bases, with 11 bases spanning the gap. The V gene's germline CDR1 is MNHEY and CDR2 SVGAGI. TCRdb keeps only in-frame clones here, not all; method: immunoSEQ multiplex PCR. This sample carries approximately 15,000 clones, more than 80% of them seen once, and the ten largest clones take 9.5% to 13%. Turning to this clone: As yet, its antigen is unknown.

The J gene is TRBJ2-3, the V gene TRBV6-5, with D possibly being TRBD1 (6 bases). The clonotype originates from an adult with mismatch repair-deficient cancer. This specimen was cells cultured in vitro, taken from a patient treated with pembrolizumab. The CDR3 loop reads CASSYSPGAYTQYF. The CDR3 coding sequence is TGTGCCAGCAGTTACTCTCCAGGGGCGTATACGCAGTATTTT.